This TCR beta chain was documented in a study of cytomegalovirus exposure and HLA in healthy donors. The study, taken as a whole, reports: Presence/absence analyses rested on an assumption that sequencing depth was roughly uniform across donors. As a later analysis showed, a missense DCLRE1C variant was linked to trimming of TCR beta V- and J-genes.

The CDR3 extends over 12 amino acids. V was trimmed by 7 bases and J by 5 bases, leaving 12 bases between them. Germline V lookup: CDR1 SGHNT, CDR2 YYREEE (reference sequence). These donors, healthy bone marrow donors, were studied. Notes on this clone: What it recognizes is unknown.

Use of 60 Vbeta and 13 Jbeta primers characterized the PCR. Source study methods: A follow-up analysis tallied around 76 million unique TCR beta chains, roughly 11 million shared. Sequenced by immunoSEQ multiplex PCR; TCRdb stores in-frame clones only, minus some. V, J and clone size are taken as reported in that table, and D and trimming were inferred from the DNA itself. The sample has roughly 79,000 clones, around 74% seen once. Sequencing was done on a sample of PBMCs. The gene calls are TRBV5-4 and TRBJ1-1; TRBD1 might be the D (5 bases). The source is a woman in her fifties or sixties in good health and CMV-seropositive. The CDR3 sequence: CASGIGGTEAFF. The CDR3 DNA reads as TGTGCCAGCGGGATCGGGGGTACTGAAGCTTTCTTT. The full variable domain, in which reference TRBV5-4 and TRBJ1-1 provide the parts outside the CDR3, is ETGVTQSPTHLIKTRGQQVTLRCSSQSGHNTVSWYQQALGQGPQFIFQYYREEENGRGNFPPRFSGLQFPNYSSELNVNALELDDSALYLCASGIGGTEAFFGQGTRLTVV.